These T cell receptor beta chains were read from a single sample in a study of blood T cells in healthy people across ages. Each CDR3 protein gets one entry after TCRdb re-called the 5' RACE reads with MiXCR. Seen here are about 640,000 distinct CDR3 sequences, around 54% observed once, and the top ten hold 30% to 40%. The sample comprised blood. The origin of the receptors is a man between 60 and 70 years old in good health. The CDR3 runs from the conserved cysteine through the conserved F or W. Fields, in order: clone size, J gene, D gene, V gene, CDR3 DNA, CDR3 protein. The D gene is left open where the match is weak. Where a row states a size, it is once, few, many or the class of an expanded clone; other rows omit it.

size: .
J: TRBJ1-2
D: TRBD1
V: TRBV19
DNA: TGTGCCAGTAACGGACAGGCGTCCAACTATGGCTACACCTTC
CDR3: CASNGQASNYGYTF

size: once
J: TRBJ2-6
D: .
V: TRBV7-2
DNA: TGTGCCAGCAGTTCACCAGGGGCCTCTGGGGCCAACGTCCTGACTTTC
CDR3: CASSSPGASGANVLTF

size: .
J: TRBJ1-2
D: .
V: TRBV6-1
DNA: TGTGCCAGCCAACCGTCAGGGTTGGGCGGCTACACCTTC
CDR3: CASQPSGLGGYTF

size: .
J: TRBJ2-5
D: .
V: TRBV18
DNA: TGTGCCAGCTCACCCCCTCCAAAAGAGACCCAGTACTTC
CDR3: CASSPPPKETQYF

size: .
J: TRBJ2-7
D: .
V: TRBV3-1
DNA: TGTGCCAGCAGCCCTCTGGCCGGCCGAGGCTCCTACGAGCAGTACTTC
CDR3: CASSPLAGRGSYEQYF

size: .
J: TRBJ2-3
D: .
V: TRBV10-3
DNA: TGTGCCATCAGGGCCGGAGCCCCCACAGATACGCAGTATTTT
CDR3: CAIRAGAPTDTQYF

size: few
J: TRBJ2-1
D: .
V: TRBV12-3/TRBV12-4
DNA: TGTGCCAGCAGTTTGGCGGGGAATGGTCGGAACAATGAGCAGTTCTTC
CDR3: CASSLAGNGRNNEQFF

size: .
J: TRBJ2-1
D: TRBD2
V: TRBV3-1
DNA: TGTGCCAGCAGCGAGCCTGGGACTAGGACCGGGGAGCAGTTCTTC
CDR3: CASSEPGTRTGEQFF

size: few
J: TRBJ2-1
D: TRBD2
V: TRBV10-3
DNA: TGTGCCATCAGTTTAGGACTAGCGGGGGGGCTGGACAATGAGCAGTTCTTC
CDR3: CAISLGLAGGLDNEQFF

size: .
J: TRBJ2-2
D: .
V: TRBV13
DNA: TGTGCCAGCAGACCGGGCCGGGACACCGGGGAGCTGTTTTTT
CDR3: CASRPGRDTGELFF

size: .
J: TRBJ2-5
D: TRBD2
V: TRBV4-2
DNA: TGTGCCAGCAGCCAAGCGGCTAGCGGGGGCCGGGAGACCCAGTACTTC
CDR3: CASSQAASGGRETQYF

size: .
J: TRBJ2-1
D: .
V: TRBV5-1
DNA: TGCGCCAGCAGCTTGTCTCCAGGGAGCTCCTACAATGAGCAGTTCTTC
CDR3: CASSLSPGSSYNEQFF

size: .
J: TRBJ2-3
D: .
V: TRBV6-6
DNA: TGTGCCAGCAGAGGGGGGCCCGCAGATACGCAGTATTTT
CDR3: CASRGGPADTQYF

size: .
J: TRBJ1-1
D: TRBD1
V: TRBV5-1
DNA: TGCGCCAGCAGCTTGGGGCAGGGGGCATACACTGAAGCTTTCTTT
CDR3: CASSLGQGAYTEAFF

size: few
J: TRBJ2-5
D: .
V: TRBV7-2
DNA: TGTGCCAGCAGCGCCTCCGGGTTCCAAGAGACCCAGTACTTC
CDR3: CASSASGFQETQYF

size: .
J: TRBJ2-3
D: TRBD2
V: TRBV12-3/TRBV12-4
DNA: TGTGCCAGCAGCTACACTAGCGGGGGGTTTACAGATACGCAGTATTTT
CDR3: CASSYTSGGFTDTQYF

size: .
J: TRBJ1-1
D: .
V: TRBV20-1
DNA: TGCAGTGCTCTCTGGGGCGGACGGAACACTGAAGCTTTCTTT
CDR3: CSALWGGRNTEAFF

size: few
J: TRBJ1-2
D: .
V: TRBV7-2
DNA: TGTGCCAGCAGCTTAGGGGGACCGGAAGGGTATGGCTACACCTTC
CDR3: CASSLGGPEGYGYTF

size: .
J: TRBJ2-3
D: .
V: TRBV7-7
DNA: TGTGCCAGCAGCTTGGGGGCCTGGTCGCGGGACAACACAGATACGCAGTATTTT
CDR3: CASSLGAWSRDNTDTQYF

size: once
J: TRBJ2-2
D: .
V: TRBV4-2
DNA: TGTGCCAGCAGCCGAACCAACGCCGGCAGTCCCGGGGAGCTGTTTTTT
CDR3: CASSRTNAGSPGELFF

size: .
J: TRBJ1-2
D: .
V: TRBV20-1
DNA: TGCAGTGCTAGAGATAGCTGGGGGAGTGGCTACACCTTC
CDR3: CSARDSWGSGYTF

size: .
J: TRBJ1-5
D: .
V: TRBV21-1
DNA: TGTGCCAGCAGCAAACCCACCCGACAGGGAGTGCAGCCCCAGCATTTT
CDR3: CASSKPTRQGVQPQHF

size: .
J: TRBJ2-5
D: .
V: TRBV5-6
DNA: TGTGCCAGCAGCTTGATATCGGGGGGCTCGGAGACCCAGTACTTC
CDR3: CASSLISGGSETQYF

size: .
J: TRBJ2-7
D: .
V: TRBV27
DNA: TGTGCCAGCAGCCGCAGGGGGGGGCTAAGAGAGCAGTACTTC
CDR3: CASSRRGGLREQYF

size: many
J: TRBJ2-2
D: TRBD1
V: TRBV18
DNA: TGTGCCAGCTCACGAAACGCCGGACAGGGCGCGACCGGGGAGCTGTTTTTT
CDR3: CASSRNAGQGATGELFF

size: few
J: TRBJ2-4
D: TRBD1
V: TRBV7-2
DNA: TGTGCCAGCAGCCACAGGGGCATAGCCAAAAACATTCAGTACTTC
CDR3: CASSHRGIAKNIQYF

size: few
J: TRBJ2-1
D: .
V: TRBV12-3/TRBV12-4
DNA: TGTGCCAGCAGCCACTCACAGGGATACAATGAGCAGTTCTTC
CDR3: CASSHSQGYNEQFF

size: .
J: TRBJ1-2
D: .
V: TRBV10-3
DNA: TGTGCCATCAGTGAGTCAGGAACAGGGATTAACTATGGCTACACCTTC
CDR3: CAISESGTGINYGYTF

size: .
J: TRBJ2-5
D: .
V: TRBV28
DNA: TGTGCCAGCATAGGGGTCCAAGAGACCCAGTACTTC
CDR3: CASIGVQETQYF

size: many
J: TRBJ2-5
D: .
V: TRBV7-2
DNA: TGTGCCAGCAGCCCCCAGGGGTCCCAAGAGACCCAGTACTTC
CDR3: CASSPQGSQETQYF

size: .
J: TRBJ1-1
D: .
V: TRBV29-1
DNA: TGCAGCGTTGATCGGCAAACGAACACTGAAGCTTTCTTT
CDR3: CSVDRQTNTEAFF

size: few
J: TRBJ1-5
D: TRBD1
V: TRBV12-3/TRBV12-4
DNA: TGTGCCAGCAGTGCCTACTCCGGGACAGGAGGAAATCAGCCCCAGCATTTT
CDR3: CASSAYSGTGGNQPQHF

size: .
J: TRBJ1-1
D: .
V: TRBV12-3/TRBV12-4
DNA: TGTGCGCAACAGGGTAACACTGAAGCTTTCTTT
CDR3: CAQQGNTEAFF

size: .
J: TRBJ1-5
D: .
V: TRBV20-1
DNA: TGCAGTGCTTTCCCTTCGGGTCAGCCCCAGCATTTT
CDR3: CSAFPSGQPQHF

size: few
J: TRBJ1-2
D: TRBD1
V: TRBV7-2
DNA: TGTGCCAGCAGCTTAGATTGGACAGGGGGCGTAAGTGGTTCTGGCTACACCTTC
CDR3: CASSLDWTGGVSGSGYTF

size: .
J: TRBJ2-7
D: .
V: TRBV29-1
DNA: TGCAGCGGATACCGGGCCGTCAATGAGCAGTACTTC
CDR3: CSGYRAVNEQYF

size: .
J: TRBJ1-2
D: .
V: TRBV18
DNA: TGTGCCAGCTCACCCTCAGAGCGAAACTATGGCTACACCTTC
CDR3: CASSPSERNYGYTF

size: .
J: TRBJ2-5
D: TRBD1
V: TRBV20-1
DNA: TGCAGTGCTACATCTCAGGGGGTGCAAGAGACCCAGTACTTC
CDR3: CSATSQGVQETQYF

size: .
J: TRBJ2-3
D: .
V: TRBV27
DNA: TGTGCCAGCAGTTCTACGGCTGCGGGTATGCAGTATTTT
CDR3: CASSSTAAGMQYF

size: .
J: TRBJ1-6
D: .
V: TRBV6-5
DNA: TGTGCCAGCAGTTACCGCTATAATTCACCCCTCCACTTT
CDR3: CASSYRYNSPLHF

size: .
J: TRBJ2-5
D: .
V: TRBV20-1
DNA: TGCAGTGCTAGCCTTCGTTTCCAAGAGACCCAGTACTTC
CDR3: CSASLRFQETQYF

size: .
J: TRBJ2-1
D: TRBD2
V: TRBV2
DNA: TGTGCCAGCAGTGAAGTAGTCCTTAGGGTAGGGACTAGCAGTTACAATGAGCAGTTCTTC
CDR3: CASSEVVLRVGTSSYNEQFF

size: .
J: TRBJ1-6
D: .
V: TRBV6-6
DNA: TGTGCCAGCGGTGGGGAAGGGGGTAGTAATTCACCCCTCCACTTT
CDR3: CASGGEGGSNSPLHF

size: .
J: TRBJ1-1
D: .
V: TRBV27
DNA: TGTGCCAGCAGCAGCAGAGGGAGTAACACTGAAGCTTTCTTT
CDR3: CASSSRGSNTEAFF

size: .
J: TRBJ2-3
D: TRBD2
V: TRBV10-2
DNA: TGCGCCAGCAGATCCGTGGGAGCGGGGGGGAATCCAGATACGCAGTATTTT
CDR3: CASRSVGAGGNPDTQYF

size: .
J: TRBJ2-7
D: .
V: TRBV20-1
DNA: TGCAGGGCTTCGACGGACTCCTACGAGCAGTACTTC
CDR3: CRASTDSYEQYF

size: few
J: TRBJ2-3
D: .
V: TRBV25-1
DNA: TGTGCCAGCAGTGAACAGGTTAGCACAGATACGCAGTATTTT
CDR3: CASSEQVSTDTQYF

size: .
J: TRBJ1-5
D: TRBD1
V: TRBV7-9
DNA: TGTGCCAGCAGCCCGGGGACAGGGGTGGGTCAGCCCCAGCATTTT
CDR3: CASSPGTGVGQPQHF

size: .
J: TRBJ1-5
D: .
V: TRBV6-2/TRBV6-3
DNA: TGTGCCAGCAGTCAAGAGGGCAATCAGCCCCAGCATTTT
CDR3: CASSQEGNQPQHF

size: .
J: TRBJ2-3
D: .
V: TRBV10-3
DNA: TGTGCCATCAGTGAGTCGCAGGGAATTGGCACAGATACGCAGTATTTT
CDR3: CAISESQGIGTDTQYF

size: .
J: TRBJ2-5
D: TRBD2
V: TRBV4-2
DNA: TGTGCCAGCAGCCAAGAACCAGAGCGGGGTGCCAGAGAGACCCAGTACTTC
CDR3: CASSQEPERGARETQYF

size: few
J: TRBJ1-1
D: .
V: TRBV29-1
DNA: TGCAGCGTTGAAGGCCAGGCTAACACTGAAGCTTTCTTT
CDR3: CSVEGQANTEAFF

size: .
J: TRBJ2-5
D: TRBD2
V: TRBV6-2/TRBV6-3
DNA: TGTGCCAGCAGTTACTGGGGACTAGCGAGTCAAGAGACCCAGTACTTC
CDR3: CASSYWGLASQETQYF

size: .
J: TRBJ2-1
D: TRBD2
V: TRBV2
DNA: TGTGCCAGCAAAGTGACTAGCTTGGCCTACAATGAGCAGTTCTTC
CDR3: CASKVTSLAYNEQFF